This is a list of T cell receptor beta chains from one sample in a study of cytomegalovirus exposure and HLA in healthy donors. The table came from immunoSEQ multiplex PCR; TCRdb's copy has only in-frame clones and leaves some out. The sample lists about 180,000 clones, approximately 73% seen once, with about 2.5% in the top ten. The specimen was PBMCs. Source of these receptors: a woman younger than 45 in good health and CMV-seropositive. The CDR3 runs from the conserved cysteine through the conserved F or W. The order of the fields is V gene, D gene, clone size, J gene, CDR3 protein, CDR3 DNA. D genes are given only for firm matches. Size tells how often a clone was seen (once, few, many) or the class of an expanded clone, and some rows leave it out.

V gene: TRBV10-2
D gene: TRBD2
clone size: few
J gene: TRBJ2-1
CDR3 protein: CASSRILAGGPHEQFF
CDR3 DNA: TGCGCCAGCAGTCGGATTCTAGCGGGGGGGCCCCATGAGCAGTTCTTC

V gene: TRBV10-3
D gene: NA
clone size: NA
J gene: TRBJ1-2
CDR3 protein: CALRRQRDNGYTF
CDR3 DNA: TGTGCCCTGCGCCGACAGCGAGATAATGGCTACACCTTC

V gene: TRBV15
D gene: TRBD1
clone size: few
J gene: TRBJ2-7
CDR3 protein: CATSRYDRGGNEQYF
CDR3 DNA: TGTGCCACCAGCAGGTACGACAGGGGAGGCAACGAGCAGTACTTC

V gene: TRBV19
D gene: NA
clone size: NA
J gene: TRBJ1-5
CDR3 protein: CASRPDTSSNQPQHF
CDR3 DNA: TGTGCCAGTAGGCCAGATACATCTAGCAATCAGCCCCAGCATTTT

V gene: TRBV7-3
D gene: NA
clone size: few
J gene: TRBJ2-2
CDR3 protein: CASRRLDTGELFF
CDR3 DNA: TGTGCCAGCAGAAGACTAGATACCGGGGAGCTGTTTTTT

V gene: TRBV30
D gene: NA
clone size: NA
J gene: TRBJ2-7
CDR3 protein: CAWLGSYEQYF
CDR3 DNA: TGTGCCTGGTTAGGGAGCTACGAGCAGTACTTC

V gene: TRBV11-2
D gene: NA
clone size: NA
J gene: TRBJ2-5
CDR3 protein: CASSHLARMGRGGETQYF
CDR3 DNA: TGTGCCAGCAGCCACCTAGCAAGGATGGGGCGGGGCGGGGAGACCCAGTACTTC

V gene: TRBV5-1
D gene: NA
clone size: NA
J gene: TRBJ2-5
CDR3 protein: CAGSASETQYF
CDR3 DNA: TGCGCCGGCAGCGCGTCAGAGACCCAGTACTTC

V gene: TRBV5-4
D gene: TRBD1
clone size: NA
J gene: TRBJ1-1
CDR3 protein: CASSLSYRGGLNTEAFF
CDR3 DNA: TGTGCCAGCAGCTTGTCCTACAGGGGGGGTCTCAACACTGAAGCTTTCTTT

V gene: TRBV6-6
D gene: NA
clone size: NA
J gene: TRBJ2-7
CDR3 protein: CASSLGNSYEQYF
CDR3 DNA: TGTGCCAGCAGCCTCGGGAACTCCTACGAGCAGTACTTC

V gene: TRBV6-1
D gene: TRBD1
clone size: NA
J gene: TRBJ1-6
CDR3 protein: CASRSYRGSNSPLHF
CDR3 DNA: TGTGCCAGCAGATCCTACAGGGGAAGTAATTCACCCCTCCACTTT

V gene: TRBV4-1
D gene: TRBD1
clone size: NA
J gene: TRBJ2-5
CDR3 protein: CASSQDAGGGETQYF
CDR3 DNA: TGCGCCAGCAGCCAAGATGCAGGGGGCGGCGAGACCCAGTACTTC

V gene: TRBV19
D gene: TRBD1
clone size: NA
J gene: TRBJ1-6
CDR3 protein: CASSSGQGDSPLHF
CDR3 DNA: TGTGCCAGTAGCTCGGGACAGGGAGATTCACCCCTCCACTTT

V gene: TRBV6-6
D gene: NA
clone size: NA
J gene: TRBJ1-5
CDR3 protein: CASTTAGQTSNQPQHF
CDR3 DNA: TGTGCCAGCACCACGGCGGGGCAGACTAGCAATCAGCCCCAGCATTTT

V gene: TRBV7-2
D gene: NA
clone size: NA
J gene: TRBJ2-7
CDR3 protein: CASSPIGTGRGRQYF
CDR3 DNA: TGTGCCAGCAGCCCAATCGGGACTGGCCGCGGACGGCAGTACTTC

V gene: TRBV2
D gene: NA
clone size: NA
J gene: TRBJ2-1
CDR3 protein: CASSEARENNPYNEQFF
CDR3 DNA: TGTGCCAGCAGTGAAGCTCGGGAGAATAACCCCTACAATGAGCAGTTCTTC

V gene: TRBV11-2
D gene: TRBD1
clone size: NA
J gene: TRBJ2-1
CDR3 protein: CASSLRQGWHEQFF
CDR3 DNA: TGTGCCAGCAGCCTACGACAGGGGTGGCATGAGCAGTTCTTC

V gene: TRBV5-5
D gene: TRBD2
clone size: NA
J gene: TRBJ2-5
CDR3 protein: CASSLQPGLAGTLQETQYF
CDR3 DNA: TGTGCCAGCAGCCTGCAGCCGGGACTAGCGGGGACGTTACAAGAGACCCAGTACTTC

V gene: TRBV5-8
D gene: NA
clone size: NA
J gene: TRBJ1-1
CDR3 protein: CANRQVVMNTEAFF
CDR3 DNA: TGTGCCAACAGGCAGGTGGTCATGAACACTGAAGCTTTCTTT

V gene: TRBV7-6
D gene: NA
clone size: few
J gene: TRBJ1-4
CDR3 protein: CASSRRGTYTTNEKLFF
CDR3 DNA: TGTGCCAGCAGCCGGCGGGGGACATATACAACTAATGAAAAACTGTTTTTT

V gene: TRBV7-2
D gene: TRBD1
clone size: NA
J gene: TRBJ1-2
CDR3 protein: CASSRDRGLGYTF
CDR3 DNA: TGTGCCAGCAGCCGGGACAGGGGGCTAGGCTACACCTTC

V gene: TRBV28
D gene: TRBD1
clone size: NA
J gene: TRBJ1-6
CDR3 protein: CASSLDRVNKPPLHF
CDR3 DNA: TGTGCCAGCAGTTTAGACAGGGTAAATAAGCCACCCCTCCACTTT

V gene: TRBV10-3
D gene: NA
clone size: few
J gene: TRBJ1-6
CDR3 protein: CAISEVQGPNSPLHF
CDR3 DNA: TGTGCCATCAGTGAGGTACAGGGCCCGAATTCACCCCTCCACTTT

V gene: TRBV18
D gene: TRBD1
clone size: NA
J gene: TRBJ2-1
CDR3 protein: CASSSGQEIEQFF
CDR3 DNA: TGTGCCAGCTCCTCGGGACAGGAAATTGAGCAGTTCTTC

V gene: TRBV9
D gene: TRBD1
clone size: NA
J gene: TRBJ1-3
CDR3 protein: CASSGDRTGSGNTIYF
CDR3 DNA: TGTGCCAGCAGCGGAGACAGGACAGGCTCTGGAAACACCATATATTTT

V gene: TRBV4-1
D gene: NA
clone size: once
J gene: TRBJ1-2
CDR3 protein: CASSQDSATQGVVYGYTF
CDR3 DNA: TGCGCCAGCAGCCAAGATTCCGCGACCCAGGGTGTAGTCTATGGCTACACCTTC

V gene: TRBV28
D gene: NA
clone size: NA
J gene: TRBJ1-2
CDR3 protein: CASSLGGANYGYTF
CDR3 DNA: TGTGCCAGCAGTCTGGGAGGAGCTAACTATGGCTACACCTTC

V gene: TRBV5-1
D gene: TRBD1
clone size: NA
J gene: TRBJ2-7
CDR3 protein: CASRGQGPVEQYF
CDR3 DNA: TGCGCCAGCAGGGGACAGGGCCCAGTCGAGCAGTACTTC

V gene: TRBV6-5
D gene: NA
clone size: NA
J gene: TRBJ1-5
CDR3 protein: CASSLDRLNQPQHF
CDR3 DNA: TGTGCCAGCAGCCTAGACAGGCTCAATCAGCCCCAGCATTTT

V gene: TRBV28
D gene: NA
clone size: NA
J gene: TRBJ1-2
CDR3 protein: CASSSRHPSEGYTF
CDR3 DNA: TGTGCCAGCAGTTCTAGGCACCCCTCGGAAGGCTACACCTTC

V gene: TRBV7-8
D gene: TRBD2
clone size: NA
J gene: TRBJ2-2
CDR3 protein: CASSLVRLAGDTGELFF
CDR3 DNA: TGTGCCAGCAGCTTAGTGAGGCTAGCGGGGGACACCGGGGAGCTGTTTTTT

V gene: TRBV19
D gene: NA
clone size: NA
J gene: TRBJ2-7
CDR3 protein: CASSFRSDSYEQYF
CDR3 DNA: TGTGCCAGTAGTTTCCGGAGTGACTCCTACGAGCAGTACTTC

V gene: TRBV2
D gene: NA
clone size: NA
J gene: TRBJ2-3
CDR3 protein: CASSLPSETSTDTQYF
CDR3 DNA: TGTGCCAGCAGCCTACCTAGCGAAACTAGCACAGATACGCAGTATTTT

V gene: TRBV4-3
D gene: TRBD1
clone size: NA
J gene: TRBJ1-5
CDR3 protein: CASSQDSGGWQPQHF
CDR3 DNA: TGCGCCAGCAGCCAAGATTCAGGGGGATGGCAGCCCCAGCATTTT

V gene: TRBV5-4
D gene: TRBD1
clone size: NA
J gene: TRBJ2-3
CDR3 protein: CASTIDRGWGADTQYF
CDR3 DNA: TGTGCCAGCACCATTGACAGGGGGTGGGGCGCAGATACGCAGTATTTT

V gene: TRBV15
D gene: TRBD1
clone size: few
J gene: TRBJ1-3
CDR3 protein: CATSGRDRGAGNTIYF
CDR3 DNA: TGTGCCACCAGCGGTAGGGACAGGGGCGCTGGAAACACCATATATTTT

V gene: TRBV5-5
D gene: TRBD2
clone size: NA
J gene: TRBJ2-7
CDR3 protein: CASSPSPGLAGGRGAYEQYF
CDR3 DNA: TGTGCCAGCAGCCCCAGCCCGGGACTAGCGGGGGGCCGCGGAGCCTACGAGCAGTACTTC

V gene: TRBV7-6
D gene: NA
clone size: NA
J gene: TRBJ1-4
CDR3 protein: CASSLAAATNEKLFF
CDR3 DNA: TGTGCCAGCAGCTTAGCGGCAGCAACTAATGAAAAACTGTTTTTT

V gene: TRBV7-9
D gene: NA
clone size: NA
J gene: TRBJ1-3
CDR3 protein: CASSARYREPSGNTIYF
CDR3 DNA: TGTGCCAGCAGCGCCCGATACAGGGAACCCTCTGGAAACACCATATATTTT

V gene: TRBV5-6
D gene: NA
clone size: NA
J gene: TRBJ2-7
CDR3 protein: CASSLNREQYF
CDR3 DNA: TGTGCCAGCAGCTTAAATCGGGAGCAGTACTTC

V gene: TRBV30
D gene: TRBD2
clone size: NA
J gene: TRBJ2-1
CDR3 protein: CAWSFSGGGNEQFF
CDR3 DNA: TGTGCCTGGAGTTTTAGCGGGGGGGGGAATGAGCAGTTCTTC

V gene: TRBV5-6
D gene: TRBD1
clone size: NA
J gene: TRBJ2-7
CDR3 protein: CASSFLGQGAPYEQYF
CDR3 DNA: TGTGCCAGCAGCTTCTTGGGACAGGGGGCCCCCTACGAGCAGTACTTC

V gene: TRBV27
D gene: TRBD2
clone size: NA
J gene: TRBJ2-7
CDR3 protein: CASSFQTSGGAIEQYF
CDR3 DNA: TGTGCCAGCAGTTTCCAGACTAGCGGGGGGGCCATCGAGCAGTACTTC

V gene: TRBV5-4
D gene: TRBD2
clone size: few
J gene: TRBJ2-5
CDR3 protein: CASSLTSGGQETQYF
CDR3 DNA: TGTGCCAGCAGCTTGACTAGCGGGGGCCAAGAGACCCAGTACTTC

V gene: TRBV28
D gene: NA
clone size: NA
J gene: TRBJ2-7
CDR3 protein: CASSPGQSVEQYF
CDR3 DNA: TGTGCCAGCAGTCCCGGACAGTCTGTCGAGCAGTACTTC

V gene: TRBV29-1
D gene: NA
clone size: NA
J gene: TRBJ2-7
CDR3 protein: CSVEEDNQNYEQYF
CDR3 DNA: TGCAGCGTTGAAGAAGACAACCAAAACTACGAGCAGTACTTC

V gene: TRBV6-1
D gene: TRBD1
clone size: NA
J gene: TRBJ2-7
CDR3 protein: CATQGQDSREQYF
CDR3 DNA: TGTGCCACTCAGGGACAGGACTCTCGGGAGCAGTACTTC

V gene: TRBV7-8
D gene: TRBD1
clone size: NA
J gene: TRBJ2-7
CDR3 protein: CASSIRQGLSYEQYF
CDR3 DNA: TGTGCCAGCAGCATACGACAGGGCCTCTCCTACGAGCAGTACTTC

V gene: TRBV20-1
D gene: NA
clone size: NA
J gene: TRBJ2-5
CDR3 protein: CSALGAETQYF
CDR3 DNA: TGCAGTGCCTTGGGGGCTGAGACCCAGTACTTC

V gene: TRBV5-3
D gene: TRBD2
clone size: NA
J gene: TRBJ2-5
CDR3 protein: CARSPLSGIPETQYF
CDR3 DNA: TGTGCCAGAAGCCCTCTTAGCGGGATCCCAGAGACCCAGTACTTC

V gene: TRBV10-2
D gene: TRBD1
clone size: once
J gene: TRBJ1-2
CDR3 protein: CASSPLQGARKNGYTF
CDR3 DNA: TGCGCCAGCAGTCCGTTACAGGGGGCGAGGAAGAATGGCTACACCTTC

V gene: TRBV6-5
D gene: NA
clone size: NA
J gene: TRBJ1-1
CDR3 protein: CASTRGMNTEAFF
CDR3 DNA: TGTGCCAGCACAAGGGGGATGAACACTGAAGCTTTCTTT

V gene: TRBV6-5
D gene: TRBD1
clone size: NA
J gene: TRBJ1-6
CDR3 protein: CASSRDRPNSPLHF
CDR3 DNA: TGTGCCAGCAGCCGGGACAGGCCTAATTCACCCCTCCACTTT

V gene: TRBV9
D gene: NA
clone size: NA
J gene: TRBJ1-6
CDR3 protein: CASSVAPNSPLHF
CDR3 DNA: TGTGCCAGCAGCGTAGCTCCCAATTCACCCCTCCACTTT

V gene: TRBV5-6
D gene: NA
clone size: NA
J gene: TRBJ1-2
CDR3 protein: CASSFGRDYGYTF
CDR3 DNA: TGTGCCAGCAGCTTCGGTCGGGACTATGGCTACACCTTC